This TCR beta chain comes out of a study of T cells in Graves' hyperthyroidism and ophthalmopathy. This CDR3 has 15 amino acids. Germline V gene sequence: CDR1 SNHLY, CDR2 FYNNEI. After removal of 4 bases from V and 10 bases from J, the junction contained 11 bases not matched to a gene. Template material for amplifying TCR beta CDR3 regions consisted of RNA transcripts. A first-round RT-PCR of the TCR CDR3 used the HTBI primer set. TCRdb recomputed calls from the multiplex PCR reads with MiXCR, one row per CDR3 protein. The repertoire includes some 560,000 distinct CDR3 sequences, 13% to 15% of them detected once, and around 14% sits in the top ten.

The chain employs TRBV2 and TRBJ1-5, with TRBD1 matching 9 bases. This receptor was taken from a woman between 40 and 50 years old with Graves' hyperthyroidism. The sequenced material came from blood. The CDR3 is CASSAETGGSVPQHF. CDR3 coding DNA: TGTGCCAGCAGTGCCGAGACAGGGGGTAGTGTTCCCCAGCATTTT.